This T cell receptor beta chain is from a study of OX40 agonist ivuxolimab in advanced cancers. As for the study in general: The study reported partial responses in three patients: one hepatocellular carcinoma, two cutaneous melanoma. Findings of the study overall: Doses of 0.1 to 3.0 mg/kg were accompanied by clonal expansion of CD4+ and CD8+ blood T cells by week 6.

Of note for this clone: The antigen remains undetermined.

Generated by immunoSEQ multiplex PCR, the TCRdb table keeps only in-frame clones and is missing some. The profile covers about 41,000 clones, with 89% appearing a single time and approximately 0.6% taken by the ten largest. Exclusion of a patient followed from autoimmune disease history or systemic immunosuppression. Patients had blood sampled at baseline and again on cycle 4 day 1 and cycle 7 day 1. The CDR3 extends over 16 amino acids. V was pared by 4 bases and J by 3 bases, with 9 bases of the junction left unmatched. CDR1 and CDR2 from the germline V gene are ENHRY and SYGVKD. The source material was CD4+ or CD8+ T cells sorted from blood, sampled in a trial of the OX40 agonist ivuxolimab. V gene TRBV10-3 combines with J gene TRBJ2-3; 8 bases are shared with TRBD2. The sequence was collected from an adult with an advanced solid tumor such as melanoma, head and neck, liver or kidney cancer. The DNA of the CDR3 is TGTGCCATCAGTGGGACCGGGGGGGGCGCGACAGATACGCAGTATTTT. It yields the protein CAISGTGGGATDTQYF.